This T cell receptor (beta chain) was obtained from a study of OX40 agonist ivuxolimab in advanced cancers. Assay used: immunoSEQ multiplex PCR; TCRdb lists only in-frame clones, some missing. The data hold some 79,000 clones, with 90% to 95% observed a single time. CDR3 size: 16 residues. Germline V gene lookup returns CDR1 MNHEY and CDR2 SVGAGI. Trimming cost V 0 bases and J 2 bases, with 14 bases left between them. This receptor was obtained from an adult with an advanced solid tumor such as melanoma, head and neck, liver or kidney cancer. The starting material was CD4+ or CD8+ T cells sorted from blood, obtained in a trial of the OX40 agonist ivuxolimab. The chain employs TRBV6-5 and TRBJ2-7; TRBD2 is a possible D gene (5 bases). CDR3 protein: CASSYSSSAPTYEQYF. In DNA, the CDR3 is TGTGCCAGCAGTTACTCGAGTAGCGCACCAACCTACGAGCAGTACTTC.